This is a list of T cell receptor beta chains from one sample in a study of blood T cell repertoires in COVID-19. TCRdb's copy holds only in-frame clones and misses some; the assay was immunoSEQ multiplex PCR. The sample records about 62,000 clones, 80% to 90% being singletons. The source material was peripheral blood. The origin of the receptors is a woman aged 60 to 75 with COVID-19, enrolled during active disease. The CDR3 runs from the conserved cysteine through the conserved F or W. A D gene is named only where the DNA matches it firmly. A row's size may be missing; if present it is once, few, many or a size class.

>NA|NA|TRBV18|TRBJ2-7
TGTGCCAGCTCACCACCGACAGGTTTAGCGCAGTACTTC
CASSPPTGLAQYF
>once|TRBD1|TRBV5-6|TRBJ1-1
TGTGCCAGCAGCGGAGACAGGGGTTATGGTGAAGCTTTCTTT
CASSGDRGYGEAFF
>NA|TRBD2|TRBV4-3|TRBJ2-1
TGCGCCAGCAGCCACCTCACTAGCGGGAGGGCTCATCCGACCCACAATGAGCAGTTCTTC
CASSHLTSGRAHPTHNEQFF
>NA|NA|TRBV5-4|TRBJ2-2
TGTGCCAGCAGCTTGGGGACAGCGTCCACCGGGGAGCTGTTTTTT
CASSLGTASTGELFF
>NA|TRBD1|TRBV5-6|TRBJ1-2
TGTGCCAGCAGCTTGCCTACAGGGGGCCGAGGCTACACCTTC
CASSLPTGGRGYTF
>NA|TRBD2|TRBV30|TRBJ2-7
TGTGCCTGGAGTCCTAGCGGGAGCCACGAGCAGTACTTC
CAWSPSGSHEQYF
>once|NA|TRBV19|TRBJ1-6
TGTGCCAGTAGTATGTCTCGGGATAATTCACCCCTCCACTTT
CASSMSRDNSPLHF
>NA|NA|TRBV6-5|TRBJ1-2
TGTGCCACTCGGGACACCGCTAACTATGGCTACACCTTC
CATRDTANYGYTF
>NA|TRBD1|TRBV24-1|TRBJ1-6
TGTGCCACCAGTCGGGCAGGGGGTAATTCACCCCTCCACTTT
CATSRAGGNSPLHF
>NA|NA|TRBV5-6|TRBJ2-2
TGTGCCAGCAGCTTATCCGCCGGGGAGCTGTTTTTT
CASSLSAGELFF
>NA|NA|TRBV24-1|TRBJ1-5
TGTGCCACCAGTGATAACGGACACCGGCTTAATCAGCCCCAGCATTTT
CATSDNGHRLNQPQHF
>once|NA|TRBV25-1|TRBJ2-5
TGTGCCAGCAGTGAATCGCGGCAGCAAGAGACCCAGTACTTC
CASSESRQQETQYF
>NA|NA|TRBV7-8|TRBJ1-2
TGTGCCAGCAGCTTAGGGGGGTTGGGGGCGACCTATGGCTACACCTTC
CASSLGGLGATYGYTF
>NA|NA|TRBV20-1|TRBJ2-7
TGCAGTGCTAGTCAGGTAAACTACGAGCAGTACTTC
CSASQVNYEQYF
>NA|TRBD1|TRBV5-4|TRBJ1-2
TGTGCCAGCAGCCTGACAGGGACCGGCTACACCTTC
CASSLTGTGYTF
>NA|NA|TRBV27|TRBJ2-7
TGTGCCAGCAGTCGGGAGACACCTCCCTACGAGCAGTACTTC
CASSRETPPYEQYF
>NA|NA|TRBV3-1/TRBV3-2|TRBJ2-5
TGTGCCAGCAGCCAAGGGCCGGGTTTCCAAGAGACCCAGTACTTC
CASSQGPGFQETQYF
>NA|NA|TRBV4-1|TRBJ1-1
TGCGCCAGCAGCCAAGAGCCGCGGGGGCCGAACACTGAAGCTTTCTTT
CASSQEPRGPNTEAFF
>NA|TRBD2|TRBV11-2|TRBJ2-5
TGTGCCAGCAGCAAATTCGGGGGGGAGGGCCCTCAGGAGACCCAGTACTTC
CASSKFGGEGPQETQYF
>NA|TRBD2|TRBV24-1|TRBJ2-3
TGTGCCACCAGTGATCTTCCCGGGACTAGAATAGGGGATACGCAGTATTTT
CATSDLPGTRIGDTQYF
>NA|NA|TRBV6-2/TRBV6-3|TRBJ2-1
TGTGCCAGCAGTTATAGCCCCCGGGTCTACAATGAGCAGTTCTTC
CASSYSPRVYNEQFF
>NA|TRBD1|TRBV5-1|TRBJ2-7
TGCGCCAGCAGCTTTAGAGACAGGGGTTACGAGCAGTACTTC
CASSFRDRGYEQYF
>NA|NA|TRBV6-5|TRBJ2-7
TGTGCCAGCAGTCTGGGGGGTAAATACGAGCAGTACTTC
CASSLGGKYEQYF
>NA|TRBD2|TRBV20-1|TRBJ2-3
TGCAGTGCTAGTCCTCTAGCGGATGCAGATACGCAGTATTTT
CSASPLADADTQYF
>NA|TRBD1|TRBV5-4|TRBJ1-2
TGTGCCAGCAGCCGACAGGGTAGTGGCTACACCTTC
CASSRQGSGYTF
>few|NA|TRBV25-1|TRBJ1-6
TGTGCCAGCAGCGAAAGTGTACAATATAATTCACCCCTCCACTTT
CASSESVQYNSPLHF
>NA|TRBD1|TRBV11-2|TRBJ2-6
TGTGCCAGCAGCTTCCGCTCTCTTACAGGGGCCTCTGGGGCCAACGTCCTGACTTTC
CASSFRSLTGASGANVLTF
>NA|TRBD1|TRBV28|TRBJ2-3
TGTGCCAGCAGTCCGCGACAGGGGGAATACATAGATACGCAGTATTTT
CASSPRQGEYIDTQYF
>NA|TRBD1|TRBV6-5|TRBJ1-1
TGTGCCAGCAGTCGGACAGGGCGCGACACTGAAGCTTTCTTT
CASSRTGRDTEAFF
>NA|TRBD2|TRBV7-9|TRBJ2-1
TGTGCCAGCAGACCAGCGGGAGGAGGGGGTGAGCAGTTCTTC
CASRPAGGGGEQFF
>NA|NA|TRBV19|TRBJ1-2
TGTGCCAGTAGTATAGATACACGGGACAAGAGATTCAACTATGGCTACACCTTC
CASSIDTRDKRFNYGYTF
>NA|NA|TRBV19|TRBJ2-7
TGTGCCAGTCGGGGGTCCTCACCCTACGAGCAGTACTTC
CASRGSSPYEQYF
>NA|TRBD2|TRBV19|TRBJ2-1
TGTGCCACCGAGGGACTAGCGGGACGGAGCGATGAGCAGTTCTTC
CATEGLAGRSDEQFF
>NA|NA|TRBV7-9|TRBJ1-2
TGTGCCAGCAGCAACCAGTGGTATGGCTACACCTTC
CASSNQWYGYTF
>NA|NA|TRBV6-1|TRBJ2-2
TGTGCCAGCAGTGACACAGGAGCCGGGGAGCTGTTTTTT
CASSDTGAGELFF
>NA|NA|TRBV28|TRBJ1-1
TGTGCCAGTACCGTCCAGGGGTGGACTGAAGCTTTCTTT
CASTVQGWTEAFF
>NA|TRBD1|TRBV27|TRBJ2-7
TGTGCCAGCAGGGCCCTAGGGGGACAGGGCCGCTACGAGCAGTACTTC
CASRALGGQGRYEQYF
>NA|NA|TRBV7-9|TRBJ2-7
TGTGCCAGCAGCAAACAGGGAACCTACGAGCAGTACTTC
CASSKQGTYEQYF
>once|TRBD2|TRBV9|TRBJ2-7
TGTGCCAGCAGCCGTTTAGCGGGAGGGCTCATCAACTCCTACGAGCAGTACTTC
CASSRLAGGLINSYEQYF
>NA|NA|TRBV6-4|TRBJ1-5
TGTGCCAGCAGCGCCTCACAGGGTATTCAGCCCCAGCATTTT
CASSASQGIQPQHF
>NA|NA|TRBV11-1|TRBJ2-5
TGTGCCAGCGCATCTCGGGACTTAGTAACCCAGTACTTC
CASASRDLVTQYF
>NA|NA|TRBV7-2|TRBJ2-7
TGTGCCAGCACCGTCAAGGCACAGGGTGTGCACGAGCAGTACTTC
CASTVKAQGVHEQYF